Presented here are 10 T cell receptor beta chains from one specimen sequenced in a study of blood T cell repertoires in COVID-19. Profiling relied on immunoSEQ multiplex PCR, and the TCRdb table lists in-frame clones only, not all of them. Of just over 250,000 clones in the sample, approximately 90% are singletons; the top ten hold over 4%. The source material was peripheral blood. The receptors were sampled from a man aged 55 to 70 who had recovered from COVID-19.

V gene TRBV7-9 combines with J gene TRBJ2-2; D may be TRBD1 (5 bases). Germline CDR1 and CDR2: SEHNR and FQNEAQ (reference sequence). Trimming cost V 0 bases and J 5 bases, with 19 bases left between them. The CDR3 covers 18 residues. CDR3 coding DNA: TGTGCCAGCAGCTTAGCCCCGGACATCCCCGTAAGGACCGGGGAGCTGTTTTTT. Translating it yields CASSLAPDIPVRTGELFF.

The chain joins TRBV18 to TRBJ1-1; D call uncertain. The length of the CDR3 is 13 residues. Trimming took 6 bases from V and 7 from J, leaving 15 bases between them. CDR1 and CDR2 from the germline V gene are KGHSH and LQKENI. This CDR3 is CASSLGQTYEAFF. The CDR3 DNA is TGTGCCAGCTCCCTGGGCCAGACCTATGAAGCTTTCTTT.

The CDR3 spells CASSYNGIFPGNTIYF. CDR3 DNA sequence: TGTGCCAGCAGCTACAACGGGATCTTCCCTGGAAACACCATATATTTT. The V call is TRBV2, the J call TRBJ1-3; D unresolved. V was clipped by 6 bases and J by 2 bases, with 17 bases between them. CDR1 SNHLY and CDR2 FYNNEI come from the germline V gene. CDR3 length: 16 amino acids.

V and J are TRBV4-1 and TRBJ2-5; no clear D. Germline CDR1 and CDR2: MGHRA and YSYEKL. CDR3 length: 15 residues. Between the trimmed V and J ends, which lost 0 bases and 5 bases, there was a span of 13 bases. Written as DNA, the CDR3 is TGCGCCAGCAGCCAAGAGAGCTCCAGGTGGGAGACCCAGTACTTC. Its translation is CASSQESSRWETQYF.

The chain is built from TRBV15 and TRBJ1-3; 7 positions agree with TRBD1. Germline values: CDR1 LNHNV, CDR2 YYDKDF (reference sequence). Trimming took 2 bases from V and 0 from J; bases not matched to a gene: 10. The CDR3 totals 18 residues. The CDR3 nucleotides are TGTGCCACCAGCAGACTGACAGGGTTCACCAACTCTGGAAACACCATATATTTT. As protein: CATSRLTGFTNSGNTIYF.

The chain uses TRBV3-1 (or the pseudogene TRBV3-2) and TRBJ1-1; D unclear. CDR1 LGHDT and CDR2 YNNKEL come from the germline V gene (reference sequence). The CDR3 is made up of 16 amino acids. V lost 3 bases to trimming and J lost 0 bases, with 14 bases between them. The CDR3 bases are TGTGCCAGCAGCCAGGTAAGCGGGATCCTGAACACTGAAGCTTTCTTT. Translated, it gives CASSQVSGILNTEAFF.

The chain uses TRBV6-5 and TRBJ2-2, with 9 bases aligning to TRBD1. Looked up from germline, CDR1 is MNHEY and CDR2 is SVGAGI. Unmatched junction bases numbered 7, after V lost 4 bases and J lost 7 bases. This CDR3 region has 15 residues. CDR3 nucleotide sequence: TGTGCCAGCAGTTCCCCGGGACAGGGAATCGGGGAGCTGTTTTTT. As protein: CASSSPGQGIGELFF.

This rearrangement joins TRBV5-4 to TRBJ2-5; 7 nucleotides match TRBD2. V shed 0 bases, J shed 4 bases, and the junction held 6 bases outside the gene matches. This CDR3 has 15 residues. Germline V CDR1 and CDR2: SGHNT, YYREEE (reference sequence). As DNA, the CDR3 is TGTGCCAGCAGCTTGGAGCCGACTAGCAGAGAGACCCAGTACTTC. The encoded protein is CASSLEPTSRETQYF.

The CDR3 sequence is CASSQSVLSGGRGTEAFF. The CDR3 DNA reads TGCGCCAGCAGTCAATCGGTCTTGTCGGGGGGCCGGGGGACTGAAGCTTTCTTT. The V gene is TRBV23-1, the J gene TRBJ1-1; D possibly corresponds to TRBD1 (6 bases). TRBV23-1 is marked as an open reading frame, function uncertain. Between the trimmed V and J ends, which lost 0 bases and 5 bases, there was a span of 22 bases. This CDR3 region has 18 residues.

The rearrangement links TRBV5-1 to TRBJ2-1; 8 bases map to TRBD1. V lost 1 base, J lost 7 bases, and 7 bases stayed unmatched. Looked up from germline, CDR1 is SGHRS and CDR2 is YFSETQ. This CDR3 has 15 residues. This CDR3 is CASSLTGQAFNEQFF. DNA for the CDR3: TGCGCCAGCAGCTTGACGGGACAGGCCTTTAATGAGCAGTTCTTC.